The rows below give T cell receptor beta chains drawn from one sample of a study of blood T cells in healthy people across ages. Via MiXCR, TCRdb re-called the 5' RACE reads, giving one row per CDR3 protein. The sample has about a million distinct CDR3 sequences, around 46% seen once. The sequenced material came from blood. The source is a man aged 25 to 40 in good health. Each CDR3 is given with its conserved first and last residue. D genes are given only for firm matches. Size is omitted from some rows. Given values are once, few, many or a class for expanded clones.

j_call	cdr3_length	clone_size	d_call	v_call	cdr3_aa	cdr3_nt
TRBJ2-1	16	-	-	TRBV7-9	CASSYPNRVGHNEQFF	TGTGCCAGCAGCTACCCCAACCGTGTTGGCCACAATGAGCAGTTCTTC
TRBJ2-5	14	-	-	TRBV6-5	CASSYGRVGETQYF	TGTGCCAGCAGTTATGGCAGGGTAGGGGAGACCCAGTACTTC
TRBJ2-5	14	-	-	TRBV20-1	CSASPPGESETQYF	TGCAGTGCTAGTCCCCCAGGGGAGTCAGAGACCCAGTACTTC
TRBJ1-6	14	few	-	TRBV6-2/TRBV6-3	CASTDTNYNSPLHF	TGTGCCAGCACTGACACCAACTATAATTCACCCCTCCACTTT
TRBJ2-1	16	-	TRBD2	TRBV6-4	CASSDTGTSSYNEQFF	TGTGCCAGCAGTGACACCGGGACTAGCTCCTACAATGAGCAGTTCTTC
TRBJ2-3	18	-	TRBD1	TRBV4-3	CASSLGGGQGVGADTQYF	TGCGCCAGCAGCCTGGGGGGGGGACAGGGAGTTGGGGCAGATACGCAGTATTTT
TRBJ2-2	17	-	-	TRBV6-1	CASSASWPAANTGELFF	TGTGCCAGCAGTGCCTCGTGGCCAGCCGCGAACACCGGGGAGCTGTTTTTT
TRBJ2-7	13	few	TRBD1	TRBV29-1	CSVELDRGYEQYF	TGCAGCGTTGAGCTGGACAGGGGTTACGAGCAGTACTTC
TRBJ1-2	15	-	-	TRBV5-4	CASSRTAGVPLGYTF	TGTGCCAGCAGCCGGACCGCGGGGGTTCCACTCGGCTACACCTTC
TRBJ2-3	18	-	TRBD2	TRBV20-1	CSARDVLKGTSGTDTQYF	TGCAGTGCTAGAGATGTCCTCAAAGGGACTAGCGGCACAGATACGCAGTATTTT
TRBJ1-6	17	few	TRBD1	TRBV9	CASSVSGGAYDNSPLHF	TGTGCCAGCAGCGTATCAGGGGGCGCCTACGATAATTCACCCCTCCACTTT
TRBJ2-1	15	-	TRBD1	TRBV7-6	CASSKRTGVDNEQFF	TGTGCTAGCAGCAAACGGACAGGGGTAGACAATGAGCAGTTCTTC
TRBJ1-5	15	-	-	TRBV6-5	CASSDGAHRNQPQHF	TGTGCCAGCAGTGACGGGGCGCACCGCAATCAGCCCCAGCATTTT
TRBJ1-2	12	-	-	TRBV7-2	CAGSFRSYGYTF	TGTGCCGGCAGCTTCAGGAGTTATGGCTACACCTTC
TRBJ2-1	13	-	-	TRBV10-3	CATSGAENNVQFF	TGTGCCACCTCGGGGGCAGAAAACAATGTGCAGTTCTTC
TRBJ1-5	14	few	-	TRBV4-1	CASSRHLLNQPQHF	TGCGCCAGCAGCCGGCACCTCCTCAATCAGCCCCAGCATTTT
TRBJ2-6	18	many	-	TRBV4-1	CASSQVGQRLSGANVLTF	TGCGCCAGCAGCCAAGTCGGACAGCGCCTCTCTGGGGCCAACGTCCTGACTTTC
TRBJ2-7	16	-	-	TRBV5-5	CASSLPTSQISYEQYF	TGTGCCAGCAGCCTGCCTACTAGCCAGATCTCCTACGAGCAGTACTTC
TRBJ2-4	17	-	-	TRBV21-1	CASSKVMKGEARNIQYF	TGTGCCAGCAGCAAGGTGATGAAGGGGGAAGCCAGAAACATTCAGTACTTC
TRBJ2-7	13	-	TRBD1	TRBV15	CATSAWDSYEQYF	TGTGCCACCAGCGCTTGGGACAGCTACGAGCAGTACTTC
TRBJ1-2	11	many	-	TRBV10-3	CAIRDGYGYTF	TGTGCCATCAGGGACGGCTATGGCTACACCTTC